Shown below are 16 T cell receptor beta chains from a single sample sequenced in a study of shared clonotypes between healthy human individuals. Measured with immunoSEQ multiplex PCR; TCRdb has only the in-frame clones, and not every one. The sample carries around 990,000 clones, around three quarters recorded once. The sample comprised memory CD4+ T cells from PBMCs. Subset in this sample: CD45RA-negative fraction. The receptors were sampled from a man aged 18 to 35 in good health. Some clones in this sample may be carry-over from other donors' samples.

The chain couples TRBV6-6 to TRBJ1-2, with 8 bases that match TRBD1. Germline lookup yields CDR1 MNHNY and CDR2 SVGAGI (reference sequence). The CDR3 extends over 12 amino acids. V lost 7 bases, J lost 7 bases, and 5 bases stayed unmatched. The CDR3 bases are TGTGCCAGCAACCAGGGGGCAGGTGGCTACACCTTC. This translates into CASNQGAGGYTF.

V is TRBV7-9 and J is TRBJ2-5; 8 nucleotides agree with TRBD2. CDR1 is SEHNR and CDR2 is FQNEAQ in the germline V gene (reference sequence). This CDR3 has 17 amino acids. V lost 5 bases and J lost 4; bases outside the gene matches: 15. CDR3 protein: CASSPPYGGLAGETQYF. CDR3 nucleotides: TGTGCCAGCAGCCCACCTTATGGAGGGCTAGCGGGAGAGACCCAGTACTTC.

V and J are TRBV2 and TRBJ2-6; a weak D match, TRBD1 (5 bases). The CDR3 totals 17 residues. Trimming took 0 bases from V and 5 from J, leaving 14 bases between them. Germline lookup yields CDR1 SNHLY and CDR2 FYNNEI. The CDR3 DNA follows: TGTGCCAGCAGTGAAGCGCTTCAGGGTGCATGGGCCAACGTCCTGACTTTC. Protein: CASSEALQGAWANVLTF.

Turning to this clone: Its ends do not fully match the called genes, so a read error is possible. The chain is built from TRBV6-1 and TRBJ1-2; D remains unclear. The CDR3 extends over 10 amino acids. Germline lookup yields CDR1 MNHNS and CDR2 SASEGT. The CDR3 here is CASRDGLSIF. The CDR3 nucleotides are TGTGCCAGCAGGGACGGGCTTTCAATCTTC.

This clone was detected only a few times. In DNA form, the CDR3 reads TGTGCCAGCTCGGCCCTCGTTAGTACCCGGGGGTCCTACGAGCAGTACTTC. Translation gives CASSALVSTRGSYEQYF. The chain couples TRBV18 to TRBJ2-7; maybe TRBD2 (6 bases). This CDR3 contains 17 residues. V gave up 6 bases and J gave up 1 base, with 22 bases separating them. The germline CDR1 and CDR2 sequences are KGHSH and LQKENI.

This clone was seen a single time. This chain joins TRBV6-1 and TRBJ2-1; 8 bases agree with TRBD2. Trimming removed 10 bases from V and 8 bases from J; junction bases left unmatched: 16. This CDR3 contains 15 residues. The germline V gene encodes CDR1 MNHNS and CDR2 SASEGT. CDR3 in amino acids: CAIRTGGALGDEQFF. The CDR3 bases are TGTGCCATCCGCACGGGGGGGGCTTTGGGCGATGAGCAGTTCTTC.

This clone was detected a few times. CDR3 sequence: CASSQVGRLAGANEQFF. The CDR3 DNA sequence: TGCGCCAGCAGCCAAGTAGGGCGACTAGCGGGAGCGAATGAGCAGTTCTTC. This chain links TRBV4-1 with TRBJ2-1; 12 positions match TRBD2. Trimming cost V 1 base and J 7 bases; bases outside gene matches: 8. The CDR3 runs to 17 residues. CDR1 MGHRA and CDR2 YSYEKL come from the germline V gene.

This clone was seen a few times. This chain links TRBV5-1 with TRBJ1-1; a weak D match, TRBD1 (5 bases). The ends were cut back, 0 bases at V and 4 bases at J, with 16 bases in the middle. The CDR3 loop spans 16 amino acids. The germline V gene encodes CDR1 SGHRS and CDR2 YFSETQ. In DNA, the CDR3 is TGCGCCAGCAGCTTGGGGGCCAGGGATCGAAGCACTGAAGCTTTCTTT. Amino acid sequence: CASSLGARDRSTEAFF.

This clone was seen once. The CDR3 DNA reads TGTGCCAGCAGTTCGATCCCCGCGACACCTGCAGAAGCTTTCTTT. The encoded protein is CASSSIPATPAEAFF. V is TRBV28 and J is TRBJ1-1, with no clear D. Trimming removed 4 bases from V and 8 bases from J, with 20 bases in between. Germline values: CDR1 MDHEN, CDR2 SYDVKM. There are 15 residues in the CDR3. The whole variable domain, filled in from reference TRBV28 and TRBJ1-1, reads DVKVTQSSRYLVKRTGEKVFLECVQDMDHENMFWYRQDPGLGLRLIYFSYDVKMKEKGDIPEGYSVSREKKERFSLILESASTNQTSMYLCASSSIPATPAEAFFGQGTRLTVV.

The chain links TRBV7-2 to TRBJ2-1; 13 positions agree with TRBD2. The CDR3 loop spans 15 amino acids. The ends lost 6 bases at V and 10 bases at J; junction bases unmatched: 9. The germline V gene has CDR1 SGHTA and CDR2 FQGNSA. CDR3 bases: TGTGCCAGCAGGACACTAGCGGGAGGGCCCTGGGAGCAGTTCTTC. Translated, it gives CASRTLAGGPWEQFF. The full variable domain, with the rest looked up from reference TRBV7-2 and TRBJ2-1, is GAGVSQSPSNKVTEKGKDVELRCDPISGHTALYWYRQSLGQGLEFLIYFQGNSAPDKSGLPSDRFSAERTGGSVSTLTIQRTQQEDSAVYLCASRTLAGGPWEQFFGPGTRLTVL.

This rearrangement joins TRBV9 to TRBJ2-2; no firm D call. This CDR3 has 16 amino acids. Germline V lookup: CDR1 SGDLS, CDR2 YYNGEE. The germline V and J ends were trimmed by 2 bases and 4 bases, with 15 bases remaining between them. The CDR3: CASSVVGSRSTGELFF. The CDR3 DNA sequence: TGTGCCAGCAGCGTGGTTGGCTCCCGAAGCACCGGGGAGCTGTTTTTT.

V gene TRBV5-1 combines with J gene TRBJ1-3; D is unclear. This CDR3 is built from 17 residues. Trimming left V 0 bases short and J 2 bases short, with 15 bases between. Germline lookup yields CDR1 SGHRS and CDR2 YFSETQ. CDR3 protein: CASSLGPPASTGNTIYF. The CDR3 region has the DNA TGCGCCAGCAGCTTGGGGCCCCCAGCGTCGACTGGAAACACCATATATTTT.

The chain couples TRBV4-2 to TRBJ2-1, with 12 bases aligning to TRBD2. The V and J ends lost 4 bases and 5 bases, in that order; junction bases with no gene match: 3. The CDR3 runs 15 residues. In germline, CDR1 is LGHNA, CDR2 YNFKEQ. The CDR3, as DNA: TGTGCCAGCAGCCCCAGACTAGCGGGAGACAATGAGCAGTTCTTC. This sequence encodes CASSPRLAGDNEQFF.

The sample holds one count of this clone. The chain employs TRBV4-3 and TRBJ2-7; D unresolved. CDR1 is LGHNA and CDR2 is YSLEER in the germline V gene. The CDR3 is 14 residues long. Trimming shortened V by 0 bases and J by 1 base, and 7 bases separated the two germline ends. The CDR3 nucleotides read TGCGCCAGCAGCCAAGATCACCTATCCTACGAGCAGTACTTC. It codes for CASSQDHLSYEQYF.

In its sample, this clone was seen many times. This rearrangement joins TRBV6-1 to TRBJ1-5; perhaps TRBD1 as D (6 bases). Germline V CDR1 and CDR2: MNHNS, SASEGT. The CDR3 totals 15 residues. Trimming took off 6 bases at V and 7 bases at J, with 19 bases between the two ends. In DNA form, the CDR3 reads TGTGCCAGCAGACCGGGCCCCGCAGGGGAGCAGCCCCAGCATTTT. This sequence encodes CASRPGPAGEQPQHF.

V and J are TRBV4-1 and TRBJ1-4, with 9 bases identical to TRBD1. The germline gives CDR1 MGHRA, CDR2 YSYEKL. Losses at the gene ends were 4 bases for V and 9 bases for J; bases not matched to a gene: 24. The CDR3 loop spans 20 amino acids. The CDR3 nucleotides read TGCGCCAGCAGCCCGCCTCCGGGACAGGGTTATGGGACCCTTTTGAAAAAACTGTTTTTT. It translates to CASSPPPGQGYGTLLKKLFF.